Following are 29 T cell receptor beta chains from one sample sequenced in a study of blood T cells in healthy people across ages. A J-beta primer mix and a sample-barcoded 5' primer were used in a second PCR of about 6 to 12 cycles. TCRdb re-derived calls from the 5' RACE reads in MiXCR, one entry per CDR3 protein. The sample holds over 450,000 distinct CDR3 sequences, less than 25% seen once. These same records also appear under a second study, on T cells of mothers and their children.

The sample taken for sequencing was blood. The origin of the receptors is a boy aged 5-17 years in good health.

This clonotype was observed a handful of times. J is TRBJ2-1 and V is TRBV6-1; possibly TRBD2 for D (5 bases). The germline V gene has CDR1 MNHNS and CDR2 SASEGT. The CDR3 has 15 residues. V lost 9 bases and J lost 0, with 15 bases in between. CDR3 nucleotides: TGTGCCAGTACAACTAGGATAGACTCCTACAATGAGCAGTTCTTC. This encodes CASTTRIDSYNEQFF.

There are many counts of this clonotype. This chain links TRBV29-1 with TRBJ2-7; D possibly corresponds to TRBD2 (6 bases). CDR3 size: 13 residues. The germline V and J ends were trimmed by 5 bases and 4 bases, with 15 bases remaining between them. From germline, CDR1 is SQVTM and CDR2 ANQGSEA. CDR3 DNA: TGCAGCGTTCTCCGGGGGAGATTGTACGAGCAGTACTTC. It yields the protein CSVLRGRLYEQYF.

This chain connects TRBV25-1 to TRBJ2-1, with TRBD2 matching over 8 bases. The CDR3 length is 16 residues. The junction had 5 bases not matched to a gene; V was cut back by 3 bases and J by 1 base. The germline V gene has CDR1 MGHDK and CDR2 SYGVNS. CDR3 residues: CASSDSSGPSYNEQFF. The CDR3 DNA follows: TGTGCCAGCAGTGACTCTAGCGGGCCTTCCTACAATGAGCAGTTCTTC.

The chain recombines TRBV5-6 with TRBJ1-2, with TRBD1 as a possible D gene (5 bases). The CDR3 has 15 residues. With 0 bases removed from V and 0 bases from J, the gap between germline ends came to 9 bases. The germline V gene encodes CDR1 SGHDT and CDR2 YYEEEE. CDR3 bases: TGTGCCAGCAGCTTGGGACAGCCTACTAACTATGGCTACACCTTC. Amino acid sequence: CASSLGQPTNYGYTF.

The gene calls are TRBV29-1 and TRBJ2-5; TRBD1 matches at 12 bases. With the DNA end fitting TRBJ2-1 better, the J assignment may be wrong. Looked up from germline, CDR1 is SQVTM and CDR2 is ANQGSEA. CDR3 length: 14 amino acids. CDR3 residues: CSVEWGQGASEQFF. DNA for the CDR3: TGCAGCGTTGAATGGGGACAGGGGGCAAGTGAGCAGTTCTTC.

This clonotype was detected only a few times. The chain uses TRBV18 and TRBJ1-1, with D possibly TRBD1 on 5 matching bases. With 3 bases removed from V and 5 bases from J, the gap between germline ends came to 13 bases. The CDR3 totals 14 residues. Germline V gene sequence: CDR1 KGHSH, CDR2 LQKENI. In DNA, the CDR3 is TGTGCCAGCTCACCTCAGAAAAGGGGTACTGAAGCTTTCTTT. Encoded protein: CASSPQKRGTEAFF.

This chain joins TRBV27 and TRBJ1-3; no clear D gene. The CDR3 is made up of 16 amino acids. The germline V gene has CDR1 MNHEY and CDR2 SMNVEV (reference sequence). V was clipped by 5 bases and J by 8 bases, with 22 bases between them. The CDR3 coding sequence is TGTGCCAGCAGTCCCGGGCCTCGCTCTCGGGCAGACACCATATATTTT. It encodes CASSPGPRSRADTIYF.

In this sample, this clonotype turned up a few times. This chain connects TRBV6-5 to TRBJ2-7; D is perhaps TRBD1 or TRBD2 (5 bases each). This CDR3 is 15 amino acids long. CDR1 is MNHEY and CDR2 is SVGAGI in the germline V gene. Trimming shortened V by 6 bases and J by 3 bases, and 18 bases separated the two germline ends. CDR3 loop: CASRGDEGLYYEQYF. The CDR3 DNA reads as TGTGCCAGCAGGGGAGATGAGGGGCTTTACTACGAGCAGTACTTC.

The CDR3 loop is CASSSFAQSSPNEQFF. CDR3 bases: TGTGCCAGCAGTTCTTTCGCCCAGTCTTCCCCAAATGAGCAGTTCTTC. The rearrangement uses TRBV28 and TRBJ2-5, with D unresolved. The last part of the DNA fits TRBJ2-1 better; the J call may be wrong. This CDR3 spans 16 amino acids. Per germline, CDR1 MDHEN and CDR2 SYDVKM.

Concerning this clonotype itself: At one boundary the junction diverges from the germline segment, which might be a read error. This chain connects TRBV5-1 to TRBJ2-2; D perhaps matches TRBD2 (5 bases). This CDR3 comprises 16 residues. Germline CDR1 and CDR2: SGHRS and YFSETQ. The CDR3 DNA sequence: TGCGCCAGCAGCTGGGCCGGGGAACTGAACATCGGGGAGCTGTTTTTT. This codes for CASSWAGELNIGELFF.

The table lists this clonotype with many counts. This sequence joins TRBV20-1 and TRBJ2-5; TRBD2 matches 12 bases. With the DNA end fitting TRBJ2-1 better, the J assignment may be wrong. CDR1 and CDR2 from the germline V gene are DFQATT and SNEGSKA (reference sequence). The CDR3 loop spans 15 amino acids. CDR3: CSALRTSGMGGEQFF. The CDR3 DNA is TGCAGTGCCTTAAGGACTAGCGGGATGGGGGGTGAGCAGTTCTTC.

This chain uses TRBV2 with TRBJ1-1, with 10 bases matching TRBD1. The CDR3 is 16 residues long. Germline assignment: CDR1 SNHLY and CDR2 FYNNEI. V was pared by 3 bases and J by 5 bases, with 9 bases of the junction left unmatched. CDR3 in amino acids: CASSDRDRGLETEAFF. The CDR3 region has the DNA TGTGCCAGCAGTGATCGGGACAGGGGATTGGAAACTGAAGCTTTCTTT. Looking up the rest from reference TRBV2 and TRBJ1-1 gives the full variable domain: EPEVTQTPSHQVTQMGQEVILRCVPISNHLYFYWYRQILGQKVEFLVSFYNNEISEKSEIFDDQFSVERPDGSNFTLKIRSTKLEDSAMYFCASSDRDRGLETEAFFGQGTRLTVV.

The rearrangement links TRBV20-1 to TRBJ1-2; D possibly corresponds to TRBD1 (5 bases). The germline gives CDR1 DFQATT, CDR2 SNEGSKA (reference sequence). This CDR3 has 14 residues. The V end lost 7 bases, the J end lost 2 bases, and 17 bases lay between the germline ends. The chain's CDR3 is CSVWGELYNYGYTF. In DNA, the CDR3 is TGCAGTGTTTGGGGGGAGTTATACAACTATGGCTACACCTTC.

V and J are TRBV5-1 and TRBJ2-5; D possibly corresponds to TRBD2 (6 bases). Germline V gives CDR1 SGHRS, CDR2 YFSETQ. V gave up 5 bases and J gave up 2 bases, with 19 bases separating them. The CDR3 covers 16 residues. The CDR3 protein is CASSLSTRSLQETQYF. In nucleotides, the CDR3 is TGCGCCAGCAGTTTATCGACTAGATCTTTACAAGAGACCCAGTACTTC.

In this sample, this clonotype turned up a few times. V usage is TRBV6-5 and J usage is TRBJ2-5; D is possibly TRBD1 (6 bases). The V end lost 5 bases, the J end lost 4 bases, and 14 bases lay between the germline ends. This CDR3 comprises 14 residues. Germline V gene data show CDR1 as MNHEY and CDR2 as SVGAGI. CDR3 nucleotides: TGTGCCAGCAGTCCCCGACAGGCTGGAGAGACCCAGTACTTC. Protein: CASSPRQAGETQYF.

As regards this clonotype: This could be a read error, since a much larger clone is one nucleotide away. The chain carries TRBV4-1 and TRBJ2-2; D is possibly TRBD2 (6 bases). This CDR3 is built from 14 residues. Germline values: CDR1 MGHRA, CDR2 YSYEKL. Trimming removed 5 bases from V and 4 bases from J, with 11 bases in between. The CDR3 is CASSSRDFTGELFF. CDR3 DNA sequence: TGCGCCAGCAGCTCCCGGGACTTCACCGGGGAGCTGTTTTTT.

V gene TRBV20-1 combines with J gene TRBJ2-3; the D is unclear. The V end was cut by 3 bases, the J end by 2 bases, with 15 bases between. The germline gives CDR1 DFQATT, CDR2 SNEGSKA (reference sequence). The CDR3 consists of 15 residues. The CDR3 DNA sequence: TGCAGTGCTAGGAGGATCGGTCCAGCCACAGATACGCAGTATTTT. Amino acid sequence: CSARRIGPATDTQYF.

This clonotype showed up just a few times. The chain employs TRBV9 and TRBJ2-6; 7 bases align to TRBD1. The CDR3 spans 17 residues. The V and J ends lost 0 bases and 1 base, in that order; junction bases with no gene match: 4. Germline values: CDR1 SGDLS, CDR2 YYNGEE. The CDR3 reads CASSVVVTGSGANVLTF. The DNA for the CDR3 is TGTGCCAGCAGCGTAGTAGTGACAGGGTCTGGGGCCAACGTCCTGACTTTC.

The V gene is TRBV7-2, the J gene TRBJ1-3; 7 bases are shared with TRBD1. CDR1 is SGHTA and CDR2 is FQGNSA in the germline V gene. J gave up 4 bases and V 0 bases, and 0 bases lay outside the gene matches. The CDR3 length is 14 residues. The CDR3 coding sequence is TGTGCCAGCAGCTTAGCAGGGGGCGGAAACACCATATATTTT. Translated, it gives CASSLAGGGNTIYF.

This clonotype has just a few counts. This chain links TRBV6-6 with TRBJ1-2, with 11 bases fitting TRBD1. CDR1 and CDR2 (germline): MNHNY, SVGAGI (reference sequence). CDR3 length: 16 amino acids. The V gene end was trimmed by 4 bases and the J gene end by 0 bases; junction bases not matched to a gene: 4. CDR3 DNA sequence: TGTGCCAGCAGTTTCGGACAGGGGGCAGCTAACTATGGCTACACCTTC. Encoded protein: CASSFGQGAANYGYTF.

CDR3 protein: CASSSTFGVIQETQYF. DNA of the CDR3: TGTGCCAGCAGTTCAACCTTTGGGGTGATCCAAGAGACCCAGTACTTC. This sequence joins TRBV28 and TRBJ2-5; D is unresolved. The CDR3 has 16 amino acids. Trimming left V 4 bases short and J 1 base short, with 16 bases between. CDR1 MDHEN and CDR2 SYDVKM come from the germline V gene. The full variable domain, with the rest looked up from reference TRBV28 and TRBJ2-5, is DVKVTQSSRYLVKRTGEKVFLECVQDMDHENMFWYRQDPGLGLRLIYFSYDVKMKEKGDIPEGYSVSREKKERFSLILESASTNQTSMYLCASSSTFGVIQETQYFGPGTRLLVL.

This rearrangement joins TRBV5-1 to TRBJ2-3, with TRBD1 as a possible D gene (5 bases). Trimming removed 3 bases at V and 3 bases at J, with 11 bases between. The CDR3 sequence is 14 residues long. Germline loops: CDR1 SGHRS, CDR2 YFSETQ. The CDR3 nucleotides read TGCGCCAGCAGCTCGCGGACATTGACAGATACGCAGTATTTT. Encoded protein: CASSSRTLTDTQYF.

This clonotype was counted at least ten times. CDR3 coding DNA: TGTGCCAGCAGCCGTCGGACAGGGGTAAACTATGGCTACACCTTC. Amino acids: CASSRRTGVNYGYTF. The chain has TRBV5-5 and TRBJ1-2; 9 bases fit TRBD1. The germline CDR1 and CDR2 sequences are SGHKS and YYEKEE (reference sequence). With 4 bases clipped from V and 2 bases from J, the junction kept 6 bases outside the gene matches. The CDR3 totals 15 residues.

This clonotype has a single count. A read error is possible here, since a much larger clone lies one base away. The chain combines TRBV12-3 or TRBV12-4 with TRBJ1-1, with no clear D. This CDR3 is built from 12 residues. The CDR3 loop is CASSFGSTVAFF. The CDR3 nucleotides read TGTGCCAGCAGTTTTGGGAGCACTGTAGCTTTCTTT.

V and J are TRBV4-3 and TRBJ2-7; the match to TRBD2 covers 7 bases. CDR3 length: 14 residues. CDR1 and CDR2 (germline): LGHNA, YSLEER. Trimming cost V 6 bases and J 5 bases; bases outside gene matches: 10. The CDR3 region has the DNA TGCGCCAGCAGTCCCGCGGGAGAGTCTGACGAGCAGTACTTC. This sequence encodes CASSPAGESDEQYF.

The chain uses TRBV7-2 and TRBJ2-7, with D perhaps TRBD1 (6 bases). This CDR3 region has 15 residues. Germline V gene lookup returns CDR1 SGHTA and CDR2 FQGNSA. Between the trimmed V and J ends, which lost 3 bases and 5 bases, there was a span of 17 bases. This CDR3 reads CASSLGLGAYNEQYF. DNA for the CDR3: TGTGCCAGCAGCTTGGGCCTGGGGGCATATAACGAGCAGTACTTC.

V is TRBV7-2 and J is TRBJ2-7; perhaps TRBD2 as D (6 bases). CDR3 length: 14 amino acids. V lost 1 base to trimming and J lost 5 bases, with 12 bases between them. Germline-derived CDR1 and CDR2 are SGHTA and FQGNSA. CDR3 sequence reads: CASSLGRGTHEQYF. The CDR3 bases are TGTGCCAGCAGCTTAGGGCGGGGAACCCACGAGCAGTACTTC.

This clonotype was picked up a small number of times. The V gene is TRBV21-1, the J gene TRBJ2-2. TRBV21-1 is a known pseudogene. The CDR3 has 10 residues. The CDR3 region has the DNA TGTTCGAGGAGTACCGGGGAGCTGTTTTTT. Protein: CSRSTGELFF.

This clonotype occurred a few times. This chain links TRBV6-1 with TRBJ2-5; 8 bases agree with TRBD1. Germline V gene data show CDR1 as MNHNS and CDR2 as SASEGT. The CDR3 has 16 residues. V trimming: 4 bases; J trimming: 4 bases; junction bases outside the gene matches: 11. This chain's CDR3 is CASSVRGQGAGETQYF. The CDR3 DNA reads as TGTGCCAGCAGTGTAAGGGGGCAGGGGGCTGGAGAGACCCAGTACTTC.